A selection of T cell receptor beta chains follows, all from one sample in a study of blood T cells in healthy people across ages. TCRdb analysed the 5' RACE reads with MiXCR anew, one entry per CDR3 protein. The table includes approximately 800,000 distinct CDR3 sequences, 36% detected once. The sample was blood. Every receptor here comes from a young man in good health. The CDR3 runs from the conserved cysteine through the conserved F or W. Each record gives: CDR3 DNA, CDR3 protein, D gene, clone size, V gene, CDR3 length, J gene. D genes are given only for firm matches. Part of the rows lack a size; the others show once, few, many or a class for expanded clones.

DNA: TGTGCCAGCAGTTTATGGGCAACTACCCAGCATTTT
CDR3: CASSLWATTQHF
D: -
size: -
V: TRBV28
length: 12
J: TRBJ1-5

DNA: TGTGCCAGCAGCAGCTACGGCACTGAAGCTTTCTTT
CDR3: CASSSYGTEAFF
D: -
size: -
V: TRBV7-6
length: 12
J: TRBJ1-1

DNA: TGTGCCAGCAGCAGAGACGATCCTTACAATGAGCAGTTCTTC
CDR3: CASSRDDPYNEQFF
D: -
size: few
V: TRBV7-8
length: 14
J: TRBJ2-1

DNA: TGCGCCAGCAGCCCGGACAGGTACAATGAGCAGTTCTTC
CDR3: CASSPDRYNEQFF
D: TRBD1
size: many
V: TRBV5-1
length: 13
J: TRBJ2-1

DNA: TGCAGTGCTAGACCCCTAGCGGGGGACAATGAGCAGTTCTTC
CDR3: CSARPLAGDNEQFF
D: TRBD2
size: -
V: TRBV20-1
length: 14
J: TRBJ2-1

DNA: TGTGCCAGCAGCCACCCCTCCGGACAGGGCCAAGAGACCCAGTACTTC
CDR3: CASSHPSGQGQETQYF
D: TRBD1
size: few
V: TRBV9
length: 16
J: TRBJ2-5

DNA: TGCGCCAGCAGCGTACAGGTGACGACCTCCTACGAGCAGTACTTC
CDR3: CASSVQVTTSYEQYF
D: -
size: -
V: TRBV5-5
length: 15
J: TRBJ2-7

DNA: TGTGCCAGCAGCGTACGGGGGGGAGAGACTGAGCAGTTCTTC
CDR3: CASSVRGGETEQFF
D: TRBD2
size: -
V: TRBV9
length: 14
J: TRBJ2-1

DNA: TGTGCCAGCAGTCGAGGGACAGGGTATGGCTACACCTTC
CDR3: CASSRGTGYGYTF
D: TRBD1
size: many
V: TRBV6-5
length: 13
J: TRBJ1-2

DNA: TGTGCCAGCAGTGAATACATACGGGACGAGCAGTACTTC
CDR3: CASSEYIRDEQYF
D: -
size: -
V: TRBV25-1
length: 13
J: TRBJ2-7

DNA: TGCGCCAGCAGCCAATATCCTGGTGCCTACGAGCAGTACTTC
CDR3: CASSQYPGAYEQYF
D: -
size: many
V: TRBV4-3
length: 14
J: TRBJ2-7

DNA: TGCAGTGCTCAAGACAGCCATAATTCACCCCTCCACTTT
CDR3: CSAQDSHNSPLHF
D: -
size: -
V: TRBV20-1
length: 13
J: TRBJ1-6

DNA: TGCAGTGCTAGCAGCAGGGGGACTGGAAACTCCTACGAGCAGTACTTC
CDR3: CSASSRGTGNSYEQYF
D: -
size: -
V: TRBV20-1
length: 16
J: TRBJ2-7

DNA: TGCGCCAGCAGCCAAGATACCCGGACAGGGAAAGCTTTCTTT
CDR3: CASSQDTRTGKAFF
D: TRBD1
size: few
V: TRBV4-3
length: 14
J: TRBJ1-1

DNA: TGTGCCAGTAGTATAGCGGGGGGATTGAACACTGAAGCTTTCTTT
CDR3: CASSIAGGLNTEAFF
D: -
size: few
V: TRBV19
length: 15
J: TRBJ1-1

DNA: TGTGCCAGCAGCTTCGGACAGGGACGGTACGAGCAGTACTTC
CDR3: CASSFGQGRYEQYF
D: TRBD1
size: -
V: TRBV3-1
length: 14
J: TRBJ2-7

DNA: TGTGCCAGCAGCCAAGAGATGGGGGGATATAGCAATCAGCCCCAGCATTTT
CDR3: CASSQEMGGYSNQPQHF
D: -
size: -
V: TRBV4-2
length: 17
J: TRBJ1-5

DNA: TGTGCCAGCAGCTTAGCTGTGGGGGGGTCCTACAATGAGCAGTTCTTC
CDR3: CASSLAVGGSYNEQFF
D: TRBD2
size: many
V: TRBV7-2
length: 16
J: TRBJ2-1

DNA: TGCGCCAGCAGCCAAGAGGGCAGGTCCTTCAATCAGCCCCAGCATTTT
CDR3: CASSQEGRSFNQPQHF
D: -
size: few
V: TRBV4-1
length: 16
J: TRBJ1-5

DNA: TGTGCCAGCTCACCGTCTCATGTGGGCCACAATGAGCAGTTCTTC
CDR3: CASSPSHVGHNEQFF
D: -
size: few
V: TRBV18
length: 15
J: TRBJ2-1

DNA: TGTGCCAGCAGCCCACAGGGCGACCCCTCCTACAATGAGCAGTACTTC
CDR3: CASSPQGDPSYNEQYF
D: -
size: few
V: TRBV4-2
length: 16
J: TRBJ2-7

DNA: TGTGCCAGCAGCGTAGCCGGCGGGGGTTCCTACAATGAGCAGTACTTC
CDR3: CASSVAGGGSYNEQYF
D: TRBD2
size: -
V: TRBV9
length: 16
J: TRBJ2-5

DNA: TGTGCCAGCACCAAAGGCGGATTGGCCACAGATGCGGAGTATTTT
CDR3: CASTKGGLATDAEYF
D: -
size: -
V: TRBV12-3/TRBV12-4
length: 15
J: TRBJ2-3

DNA: TGTGCCAGCAGTCCCCGACAAATAGCGGGGGGTGACAATGAGCAGTTCTTC
CDR3: CASSPRQIAGGDNEQFF
D: TRBD2
size: -
V: TRBV14
length: 17
J: TRBJ2-1

DNA: TGTGCCAGCAAAGCCGAAGCGAGCTCCTACAATGAGCAGTTCTTC
CDR3: CASKAEASSYNEQFF
D: -
size: few
V: TRBV7-2
length: 15
J: TRBJ2-1

DNA: TGCGCCAGCAGCCAGGGGGGCTCAAGCACTGAAGCTTTCTTT
CDR3: CASSQGGSSTEAFF
D: -
size: -
V: TRBV4-1
length: 14
J: TRBJ1-1

DNA: TGTGCCAGCAGCTCGAGGGCCGCTAGCGGGTCCTACAATGAGCAGTACTTC
CDR3: CASSSRAASGSYNEQYF
D: TRBD2
size: -
V: TRBV7-8
length: 17
J: TRBJ2-7

DNA: TGTGCCAGCAGATCCAGGGAGGTTAATGAGCAGTTCTTC
CDR3: CASRSREVNEQFF
D: -
size: few
V: TRBV7-9
length: 13
J: TRBJ2-1

DNA: TGTGCCAGCAGCTTAAGGTTCGGACTAGCGGGGGGTACAGATACGCAGTATTTT
CDR3: CASSLRFGLAGGTDTQYF
D: TRBD2
size: -
V: TRBV7-8
length: 18
J: TRBJ2-3

DNA: TGCAGTGCTAGAGATCCCGGTGACTGGAACACAGATACGCAGTATTTT
CDR3: CSARDPGDWNTDTQYF
D: -
size: many
V: TRBV20-1
length: 16
J: TRBJ2-3

DNA: TGCAGTGCTAGGAATCAGGGAATTAGCTCACTCCTCCACTTT
CDR3: CSARNQGISSLLHF
D: -
size: -
V: TRBV20-1
length: 14
J: TRBJ1-6

DNA: TGTGCCAGCAGTGACTCGGACGAAGGCGATGGCTACACCTTC
CDR3: CASSDSDEGDGYTF
D: -
size: few
V: TRBV6-5
length: 14
J: TRBJ1-2

DNA: TGTGCCAGCAGCTTGTCTGGGTATGGCTACACCTTC
CDR3: CASSLSGYGYTF
D: -
size: many
V: TRBV5-5
length: 12
J: TRBJ1-2

DNA: TGTGCCAGTAGCCCCAGCTACCAGACCTACGAGCAGTACTTC
CDR3: CASSPSYQTYEQYF
D: -
size: -
V: TRBV19
length: 14
J: TRBJ2-7

DNA: TGTGCCACCCGGGACGACTTTATCACCTACGAGCAGTACTTC
CDR3: CATRDDFITYEQYF
D: -
size: -
V: TRBV2
length: 14
J: TRBJ2-7

DNA: TGTGCCATCAGTGCGAGGGCAGACAGGGGAGGAGGAACTGAAGCTTTCTTT
CDR3: CAISARADRGGGTEAFF
D: TRBD1
size: -
V: TRBV10-3
length: 17
J: TRBJ1-1

DNA: TGTGCCAGCAGCCAAGAAAGGGTTCGGGGCACTGAAGCTTTCTTT
CDR3: CASSQERVRGTEAFF
D: -
size: -
V: TRBV3-1
length: 15
J: TRBJ1-1

DNA: TGCAGTGCTAGAGATGAGGTAGCGGGGCCGAACACCGGGGAGCTGTTTTTT
CDR3: CSARDEVAGPNTGELFF
D: TRBD2
size: -
V: TRBV20-1
length: 17
J: TRBJ2-2

DNA: TGTGCCAGCAGCCCCCGCGACCTCCCAGCTTTCTTT
CDR3: CASSPRDLPAFF
D: -
size: few
V: TRBV7-2
length: 12
J: TRBJ1-1

DNA: TGCGCCAGCAGCTTGTCAGGGCCCCTCTACAATGAGCAGTACTTC
CDR3: CASSLSGPLYNEQYF
D: -
size: -
V: TRBV5-1
length: 15
J: TRBJ2-7

DNA: TGTGCCAGCAGCCACCCCGGGGAGGCCTTAGGGAGCTATGGCTACACCTTC
CDR3: CASSHPGEALGSYGYTF
D: -
size: few
V: TRBV11-2
length: 17
J: TRBJ1-2

DNA: TGTGCCAGCAGCCACCGACAGGGACAGGATGAAAAACTGTTTTTT
CDR3: CASSHRQGQDEKLFF
D: TRBD1
size: -
V: TRBV4-2
length: 15
J: TRBJ1-4

DNA: TGTGCCAGCAGCTTGGCGGGGGATGGCGAAAAACTGTTTTTT
CDR3: CASSLAGDGEKLFF
D: -
size: many
V: TRBV5-4
length: 14
J: TRBJ1-4

DNA: TGTGCCAGCAGCGGACAGGATAATTCACCCCCCCACTTT
CDR3: CASSGQDNSPPHF
D: TRBD1
size: once
V: TRBV6-5
length: 13
J: TRBJ1-6

DNA: TGTGCCACCAGCATAGGGGTCACAGATACGCAGTATTTT
CDR3: CATSIGVTDTQYF
D: -
size: -
V: TRBV15
length: 13
J: TRBJ2-3

DNA: TGCGCCAGCAGCCAAGATCCTCCTAGCGCACCCCTCAATGAGCAGTTCTTC
CDR3: CASSQDPPSAPLNEQFF
D: -
size: few
V: TRBV4-1
length: 17
J: TRBJ2-1

DNA: TGCGCCAGCAGCGTGGAGGGCATCTACGAGCAGTACTTC
CDR3: CASSVEGIYEQYF
D: -
size: few
V: TRBV5-1
length: 13
J: TRBJ2-7

DNA: TGTGTCAGCAGCTTAGGGGTGTACGAGCAGTACTTC
CDR3: CVSSLGVYEQYF
D: -
size: -
V: TRBV12-3/TRBV12-4
length: 12
J: TRBJ2-7

DNA: TGTGCCAGCAGCTTAGCGGGGACAGAGAACTATGGCTACACCTTC
CDR3: CASSLAGTENYGYTF
D: TRBD1
size: -
V: TRBV7-8
length: 15
J: TRBJ1-2

DNA: TGTGCCATCAGCCAGGGGGGCTATGGCTACACCTTC
CDR3: CAISQGGYGYTF
D: TRBD1
size: many
V: TRBV10-3
length: 12
J: TRBJ1-2

DNA: TGTGCCAGCAGCCCACCCTGGGGGCGAGGACGGGCTTTCTTT
CDR3: CASSPPWGRGRAFF
D: -
size: -
V: TRBV14
length: 14
J: TRBJ1-1

DNA: TGTGCCAGCAGCGTAGAGGACAGATACACAGATACGCAGTATTTT
CDR3: CASSVEDRYTDTQYF
D: -
size: -
V: TRBV9
length: 15
J: TRBJ2-3

DNA: TGTGCCAGCAGTGAATCCGGTTTGCGGGGGTCCGCGGATACGCAGTATTTT
CDR3: CASSESGLRGSADTQYF
D: TRBD2
size: many
V: TRBV25-1
length: 17
J: TRBJ2-3